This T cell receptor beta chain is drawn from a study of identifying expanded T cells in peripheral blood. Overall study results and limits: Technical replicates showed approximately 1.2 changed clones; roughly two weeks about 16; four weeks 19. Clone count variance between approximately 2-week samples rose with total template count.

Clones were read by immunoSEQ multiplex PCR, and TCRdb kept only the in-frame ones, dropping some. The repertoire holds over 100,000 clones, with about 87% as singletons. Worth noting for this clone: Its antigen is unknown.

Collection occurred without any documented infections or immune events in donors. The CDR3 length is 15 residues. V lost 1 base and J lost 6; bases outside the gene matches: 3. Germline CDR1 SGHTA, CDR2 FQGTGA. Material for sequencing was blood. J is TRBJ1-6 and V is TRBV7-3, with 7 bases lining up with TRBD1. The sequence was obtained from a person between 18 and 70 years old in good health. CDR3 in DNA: TGTGCCAGCAGCTTAATGGGGACAGTTAATTCACCCCTCCACTTT. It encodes CASSLMGTVNSPLHF.